The clone carrying this T cell receptor beta chain was found many times. Its antigen is undetermined. A quantitative 5'-RACE method, one with molecular barcodes, was used to make TCR beta libraries. TCRdb ran MiXCR on the 5' RACE reads and lists one entry per CDR3 protein. The repertoire includes about 140,000 distinct CDR3 sequences, 5.5% to 7.5% of them detected once, and 9.5% to 15% sits in the top ten. These data come from a study of CD8 T cells in ankylosing spondylitis. The study, taken as a whole, reports: Seemingly characteristic of ankylosing spondylitis blood was a TCR beta motif consisting of eight highly homologous variants. Disease-linked clones bore a CD8+ phenotype and were relatively rare in peripheral blood. The study looked at matched synovial fluid samples from ankylosing spondylitis patients. Disease-linked clones were reported to be significantly enriched there.

The CDR3 is 15 residues long. Germline V CDR1 and CDR2: MNHEY, SVGAGI. V lost 1 base to trimming and J lost 6 bases, with 13 bases between them. This chain joins TRBV6-5 and TRBJ2-1; D remains ambiguous. The specimen sequenced was blood, either unsorted or a sorted T cell fraction (not recorded which). This clonotype was obtained from a female donor with ankylosing spondylitis or in good health (not recorded which). The CDR3 DNA follows: TGTGCCAGCAGTTACTTACGGGCCCTGGGCAATGAGCAGTTCTTC. Protein: CASSYLRALGNEQFF.